Listed here is a single TCR beta chain. Its target antigen remains unknown. Base qualities are not recorded, but no much larger clone differs from it by a single base. Library creation used 5' RACE. Instrument used: Illumina HiSeq 2500. A second about 6 to 11 cycle PCR used a sample-barcoded 5' primer and a J-beta primer mix. A template-switch 5' adaptor carrying 12 random nucleotides introduced a unique molecular identifier onto each TCR beta cDNA molecule. Each sample yielded at least 2.5 million CDR3-containing paired-end reads. All of the RNA was converted into first-strand cDNA using the Mint cDNA synthesis kit, with a TRBC-specific oligonucleotide serving as the primer. Following uracil-DNA glycosylase treatment, a first 18-cycle PCR with universal primers M1SS and BC2_uni_R was performed on all cDNA. As for the original processing: Normalization of each sample was performed by random selection of 1 million high-quality reads, each carrying a distinct molecular identifier. Reads with shared molecular identifiers were discarded instead of being binned into consensus sequences. CDR3 identification, clonotype clustering and error correction used MiTCR with a Q25 quality threshold and the strictest error-elimination algorithm. A nonparametric unseen species model with Euler transformation was used to estimate a lower bound on total TCR beta diversity. TCRdb reworked the public reads: Q25 trimming with fastp, MiXCR clone assembly, productive beta chains retained. Rows matching on CDR3 protein sequence are summarized as one entry with the most common DNA and genes. The V and J calls reflect TCRdb's pipeline rather than the authors' work. This sample gives hundreds of thousands of distinct CDR3 sequences in total; 52% of them show up just once. Of the sample, roughly 51% falls within the top ten clones.

Donors were about 36 systemically healthy Caucasian individuals from Russia aged about 6 to 100 years. Each donor gave roughly 11 milliliters of peripheral blood, drawn into EDTA-treated Vacutainer tubes. Ficoll-Paque density-gradient centrifugation was used to isolate PBMCs, with at least 6.5 million per sample. Trizol reagent was used to extract total RNA from PBMCs, with at least 5.5 micrograms per sample. For every donor, flow cytometry on a PBMC aliquot measured the percentage of naive CD45RAhigh/CD27high T cells. The record originates from a study of blood T cells in healthy people across ages (dated by TCRdb to the mid-2010s). Notes on the research overall: Template switching captured roughly one uniquely barcoded TCR beta cDNA molecule per two T cells in model experiments. To track age-related changes in TCR beta repertoire diversity, the study relied on deep sequencing normalized with unique cDNA molecular identifiers. Donors were grouped into four age groups: young (average 16 years), middle-aged (39), aged (around 56) and long-lived (about 82). To avoid experimental bias, donors of different ages were randomly spread across the sequencing lanes. The study analyzed two additional independent replicas of 1 million unique cDNA reads from the same blood draw for two donors, one aged 18 to 29 and one aged 80 or older.

Including the terminal cysteine and phenylalanine, the CDR3 comprises 13 residues. This entry keeps only the CDR3 DNA: 39 bases, framed from base 1. Sequences KGHSH (CDR1) and LQKENI (CDR2) are obtained from the germline V gene. Germline trimming: 6 bases from V, 8 bases from J; junction bases outside gene matches: 8. Summary of the overall study and its limitations: The long-lived group showed more naive CD4+ T cells, fewer expanded clones and increased TCR diversity than the aged group, suggesting age selection. Because profiling used bulk unsorted PBMCs, naive and antigen-experienced compartments could not be compared conclusively. Estimates of total diversity from one million sequenced T cells were regarded as lower bounds and underestimates. Observed TCR beta diversity correlated strongly with the percentage of naive T cells measured by flow cytometry. Observed TCR beta diversity per million T cells fell roughly linearly with age, and a significant reduction was already apparent by age around 40. Because donor CMV infection status was unknown, age-related changes in expanded clonotypes were potentially confounded.

The TCR was taken from a man aged 55-75 years in good health. The material sequenced was blood. The rearranged chain carries TRBV18 and TRBJ1-2; TRBD1 aligns with 8 central bases. This receptor carries the CDR3 CASSPDREYGYTF. The DNA sequence is given as TGTGCCAGCTCCCCGGACAGGGAGTACGGCTACACCTTC.